This T cell receptor beta chain was identified in a study of cytomegalovirus exposure and HLA in healthy donors. In germline, CDR1 is SGDLS, CDR2 YYNGEE. The CDR3 has 15 residues. The V gene end was trimmed by 3 bases and the J gene end by 4 bases; junction bases not matched to a gene: 6. The PCR employed 60 Vbeta primers together with 13 Jbeta primers. Data came from immunoSEQ multiplex PCR; TCRdb stores just in-frame clones and leaves some out. The sample has roughly 130,000 clones; over 80% are singletons. This clonotype was sampled from a boy between 10 and 17 years old in good health and CMV-seronegative. Sample: PBMCs. The rearrangement joins TRBV9 to TRBJ1-4, with TRBD1 matching 7 bases. CDR3 sequence: CASSEAGGFNEKLFF. The CDR3 DNA reads TGTGCCAGCAGCGAGGCAGGGGGTTTTAATGAAAAACTGTTTTTT. The variable domain in full, with the rest retrieved from reference TRBV9 and TRBJ1-4, is DSGVTQTPKHLITATGQRVTLRCSPRSGDLSVYWYQQSLDQGLQFLIQYYNGEERAKGNILERFSAQQFPDLHSELNLSSLELGDSALYFCASSEAGGFNEKLFFGSGTQLSVL.